One and the same sample provided the 27 T cell receptor beta chains below, sequenced in a study of blood T cell repertoires in COVID-19. Libraries were prepared by immunoSEQ multiplex PCR; TCRdb keeps only in-frame clonotypes and omits some of them. The sample yields under 55,000 clones, 78% seen once. What was sequenced was PBMCs or T cells enriched from blood (not recorded which). These receptors all stem from a woman in her fifties or sixties with acute COVID-19.

The rearrangement uses TRBV5-4 and TRBJ2-2, with TRBD2 identical over 8 bases. The V segment lost 4 bases and the J segment 5 bases; nucleotides outside the gene matches: 10. The CDR3 length is 16 residues. CDR1 is SGHNT and CDR2 is YYREEE in the germline V gene (reference sequence). The CDR3 region is CASSVGVAGGTGELFF. In DNA form, the CDR3 reads TGTGCCAGCAGCGTAGGAGTGGCGGGGGGTACCGGGGAGCTGTTTTTT.

The CDR3 DNA reads as TGTGCCAGCAGCGTATCCGGGGTAAGCTCCTACAATGAGCAGTTCTTC. Protein product: CASSVSGVSSYNEQFF. The V call is TRBV9, the J call TRBJ2-1, with a tentative D call TRBD2 (5 bases). This CDR3 contains 16 residues. CDR1 and CDR2 (germline): SGDLS, YYNGEE. V was cut by 1 base and J by 0 bases, with 11 bases left in between.

J is TRBJ2-5 and V is TRBV28; 7 bases are a match to TRBD2. CDR3 length: 15 amino acids. Germline CDR1 reads MDHEN; CDR2 reads SYDVKM. J was trimmed by 4 bases and V by 2 bases; bases with no gene match: 7. DNA for the CDR3: TGTGCCAGCAGTTTACAGTCGGGGGGAGGAGAGACCCAGTACTTC. Amino acid sequence: CASSLQSGGGETQYF.

The V call is TRBV10-2, the J call TRBJ1-2, with 10 bases matching TRBD1. This CDR3 comprises 15 residues. V lost 3 bases, J lost 5 bases, and 6 bases stayed unmatched. Germline CDR1 WSHSY, CDR2 SAAADI. CDR3 protein: CASSDPGTGVYGYTF. DNA of the CDR3: TGCGCCAGCAGTGACCCCGGGACAGGGGTGTATGGCTACACCTTC.

A note on this clone: This specimen includes other DNA sequences encoding the same CDR3. The chain has TRBV3-1 (or the pseudogene TRBV3-2) and TRBJ2-2; D may be TRBD2 (6 bases). This CDR3 contains 15 residues. Germline V gene sequence: CDR1 LGHDT, CDR2 YNNKEL (reference sequence). V shed 1 base and J shed 2 bases, with 8 bases lying between them. CDR3: CASSQGGGNTGELFF. The CDR3 coding sequence is TGTGCCAGCAGCCAAGGGGGAGGAAACACCGGGGAGCTGTTTTTT.

V and J are TRBV3-1 (or the pseudogene TRBV3-2) and TRBJ2-1; D gene unclear. V lost 1 base and J 1 base, leaving 14 bases between the germline ends. The length of the CDR3 is 17 residues. The germline V gene has CDR1 LGHDT and CDR2 YNNKEL (reference sequence). The CDR3 sequence: CASSQVNFYSSYNEQFF. CDR3 coding DNA: TGTGCCAGCAGCCAAGTTAACTTCTACTCATCCTACAATGAGCAGTTCTTC.

The chain combines TRBV5-1 with TRBJ1-1; D is ambiguous. Germline V gene sequence: CDR1 SGHRS, CDR2 YFSETQ. The ends were cut back, 0 bases at V and 4 bases at J, with 10 bases in the middle. This CDR3 comprises 14 residues. CDR3 protein: CASSLAGSGTEAFF. The CDR3 nucleotides read TGCGCCAGCAGCTTGGCCGGTTCGGGCACTGAAGCTTTCTTT.

The chain combines TRBV28 with TRBJ2-1; TRBD1 is a possible D gene (5 bases). This CDR3 spans 16 amino acids. V was pared by 7 bases and J by 2 bases, with 18 bases between. In germline, CDR1 is MDHEN, CDR2 SYDVKM. The CDR3 DNA follows: TGTGCCAGCACCCTCCTGGGGCAGGGAACCTACAATGAGCAGTTCTTC. Protein: CASTLLGQGTYNEQFF. Looking up the rest from reference TRBV28 and TRBJ2-1 gives the full variable domain: DVKVTQSSRYLVKRTGEKVFLECVQDMDHENMFWYRQDPGLGLRLIYFSYDVKMKEKGDIPEGYSVSREKKERFSLILESASTNQTSMYLCASTLLGQGTYNEQFFGPGTRLTVL.

V is TRBV20-1 and J is TRBJ1-2; unclear D gene. This CDR3 has 11 amino acids. The ends were cut back, 6 bases at V and 4 bases at J, with 9 bases in the middle. Germline CDR1 and CDR2: DFQATT and SNEGSKA (reference sequence). DNA of the CDR3: TGCAGTGCGGGCGCAACCTATGGCTACACCTTC. Translating it yields CSAGATYGYTF.

This rearrangement joins TRBV28 to TRBJ2-3; D remains unclear. Germline CDR1 MDHEN, CDR2 SYDVKM. This CDR3 is built from 14 residues. V lost 7 bases and J 1 base, leaving 12 bases between the germline ends. CDR3 bases: TGTGCCAGCAATATCCGTGGAGGCACAGATACGCAGTATTTT. Protein: CASNIRGGTDTQYF.

V gene TRBV11-3 combines with J gene TRBJ2-7; D is undetermined. Germline V lookup: CDR1 SGHNT, CDR2 YENEEA. The CDR3 extends over 13 amino acids. Trimming pared 3 bases from V and 3 bases from J, leaving 9 bases between. The chain's CDR3 is CASSFSQNYEQYF. The CDR3 DNA reads TGTGCCAGCAGCTTTTCCCAGAACTACGAGCAGTACTTC.

The rearrangement uses TRBV11-3 and TRBJ2-1, with D hard to call. CDR3 size: 13 residues. Germline V gene sequence: CDR1 SGHNT, CDR2 YENEEA. V was cut by 3 bases and J by 4 bases, with 7 bases left in between. The CDR3 is CASSLSLYNEQFF. In DNA, the CDR3 is TGTGCCAGCAGCTTGAGCCTATACAATGAGCAGTTCTTC.

V usage is TRBV11-3 and J usage is TRBJ2-7; 9 nucleotides match TRBD2. V lost 0 bases and J lost 1; bases outside the gene matches: 4. The CDR3 consists of 16 residues. Germline assignment: CDR1 SGHNT and CDR2 YENEEA. DNA of the CDR3: TGTGCCAGCAGCTTAGATGAACTAGCGGGTTCCTACGAGCAGTACTTC. This gives the protein CASSLDELAGSYEQYF.

The chain employs TRBV24-1 and TRBJ2-1, with D tentatively TRBD1 (7 bases). The V and J ends lost 0 bases and 6 bases respectively, with 14 bases between them. Germline V gives CDR1 KGHDR, CDR2 SFDVKD. CDR3 length: 16 residues. CDR3 nucleotide sequence: TGTGCCACCAGTGATTTGAGCCAGGGGGGCCTCAATGAGCAGTTCTTC. Translation: CATSDLSQGGLNEQFF.

This rearrangement joins TRBV9 to TRBJ2-1; 8 bases agree with TRBD1. This CDR3 is 18 amino acids long. V was pared by 3 bases and J by 12 bases, with 23 bases of the junction left unmatched. Germline CDR1 reads SGDLS; CDR2 reads YYNGEE. CDR3 in DNA: TGTGCCAGCAGCGCGACTAGGGGTGGACAGGGAAGCCTTACACGGCAGTTCTTC. Amino acids: CASSATRGGQGSLTRQFF.

This clone has just a few counts. V is TRBV18 and J is TRBJ1-5; D call uncertain. The V gene lost 6 bases and the J gene lost 5 bases, with 11 bases spanning the gap. Germline V gene sequence: CDR1 KGHSH, CDR2 LQKENI. The CDR3 is 13 amino acids. The CDR3 is CASSRQMDQPQHF. CDR3 DNA: TGTGCCAGCTCGAGACAAATGGATCAGCCCCAGCATTTT. Complete variable domain (other parts from reference TRBV18 and TRBJ1-5): NAGVMQNPRHLVRRRGQEARLRCSPMKGHSHVYWYRQLPEEGLKFMVYLQKENIIDESGMPKERFSAEFPKEGPSILRIQQVVRGDSAAYFCASSRQMDQPQHFGDGTRLSIL.

This clone was detected only once. The chain employs TRBV18 and TRBJ2-6, with 8 bases aligning to TRBD1. J lost 0 bases, V lost 4 bases, and 5 bases had no gene match. Germline CDR1 reads KGHSH; CDR2 reads LQKENI. The CDR3 runs to 17 residues. DNA of the CDR3: TGTGCCAGCTCACTGGGGACAGGTGGCTCTGGGGCCAACGTCCTGACTTTC. Protein: CASSLGTGGSGANVLTF. Using reference TRBV18 and TRBJ2-6 for the parts outside the CDR3, the full variable domain is NAGVMQNPRHLVRRRGQEARLRCSPMKGHSHVYWYRQLPEEGLKFMVYLQKENIIDESGMPKERFSAEFPKEGPSILRIQQVVRGDSAAYFCASSLGTGGSGANVLTFGAGSRLTVL.

The V gene is TRBV14, the J gene TRBJ2-1; 11 nucleotides align to TRBD2. Germline V gene data show CDR1 as SGHDN and CDR2 as FVKESK. J lost 7 bases, V lost 2 bases, and 4 bases had no gene match. This CDR3 contains 15 residues. The CDR3 sequence: CASSQLAGGRNEQFF. The CDR3 DNA follows: TGTGCCAGCAGCCAATTAGCGGGGGGGCGGAATGAGCAGTTCTTC.

This chain joins TRBV5-1 and TRBJ2-5; 7 positions match TRBD1. Germline V gene lookup returns CDR1 SGHRS and CDR2 YFSETQ. The CDR3 is 16 amino acids. V trimming: 0 bases; J trimming: 5 bases; junction bases outside the gene matches: 10. CDR3 in amino acids: CASSLGDRVPRETQYF. CDR3 DNA sequence: TGCGCCAGCAGCTTGGGAGACAGGGTCCCTAGGGAGACCCAGTACTTC. Drawing the rest from reference TRBV5-1 and TRBJ2-5, the complete variable domain is KAGVTQTPRYLIKTRGQQVTLSCSPISGHRSVSWYQQTPGQGLQFLFEYFSETQRNKGNFPGRFSGRQFSNSRSEMNVSTLELGDSALYLCASSLGDRVPRETQYFGPGTRLLVL.

The CDR3 region is CASSSNRGIDEKLFF. The DNA of the CDR3 is TGTGCCAGCAGCTCCAACAGGGGAATTGATGAAAAACTGTTTTTT. V is TRBV5-4 and J is TRBJ1-4; TRBD1 matches 7 bases. V was clipped by 3 bases and J by 6 bases; unmatched bases: 8. This CDR3 contains 15 residues. Germline values: CDR1 SGHNT, CDR2 YYREEE (reference sequence).

This chain uses TRBV10-1 with TRBJ2-5; a weak D match, TRBD1 (5 bases). The V end was cut by 0 bases, the J end by 2 bases, with 7 bases between. CDR3 length: 14 residues. CDR1 and CDR2 from the germline V gene are WNHNN and SYGVQD (reference sequence). CDR3 sequence reads: CASSESAGQETQYF. In nucleotides, the CDR3 is TGCGCCAGCAGTGAGTCGGCAGGGCAAGAGACCCAGTACTTC.

This clone was seen only a few times. The CDR3 loop reads CASSLFLGAARNTEAFF. The CDR3 coding sequence is TGTGCCAGCAGCTTATTTCTGGGGGCGGCTAGAAACACTGAAGCTTTCTTT. This sequence joins TRBV5-8 and TRBJ1-1; possible D gene TRBD1, 6 bases. This CDR3 comprises 17 residues. Trimming cost V 2 bases and J 2 bases, with 19 bases left between them. Germline CDR1 reads SGHTS; CDR2 reads YDEGEE.

This clone occurred once. The gene calls are TRBV5-4 and TRBJ2-1, with TRBD2 identical over 12 bases. Trimming removed 4 bases from V and 3 bases from J; junction bases left unmatched: 8. The germline V gene encodes CDR1 SGHNT and CDR2 YYREEE (reference sequence). CDR3 length: 17 residues. Here the CDR3 DNA reads TGTGCCAGCAGCCCCCCCGGGACTAGCGGGCACTACAATGAGCAGTTCTTC. It encodes CASSPPGTSGHYNEQFF.

The chain links TRBV25-1 to TRBJ2-1; D uncertain. The length of the CDR3 is 17 residues. Germline-derived CDR1 and CDR2 are MGHDK and SYGVNS. V shed 4 bases and J shed 3 bases, with 19 bases lying between them. CDR3 in amino acids: CASSGPDTYVLYNEQFF. The CDR3 nucleotides read TGTGCCAGCAGTGGACCAGACACATACGTACTCTACAATGAGCAGTTCTTC.

A single count supports this clone. The chain uses TRBV2 and TRBJ1-4, with 7 bases aligning to TRBD1. The CDR3 runs 14 residues. From germline, CDR1 is SNHLY and CDR2 FYNNEI. V dropped 6 bases and J dropped 7; count of bases not matched to a gene: 8. This CDR3 is CASRGTANSEKLFF. The CDR3 nucleotides read TGTGCCAGCAGGGGGACAGCGAATTCTGAAAAACTGTTTTTT.

The V gene is TRBV18, the J gene TRBJ1-5, with 7 positions matching TRBD1. The CDR3 has 17 residues. V shed 5 bases and J 0 bases; nucleotides not matched to a gene: 10. The V gene's germline CDR1 is KGHSH and CDR2 LQKENI. The CDR3 protein is CASSTGTADYSNQPQHF. Written as DNA, the CDR3 is TGTGCCAGCTCAACAGGGACAGCAGATTATAGCAATCAGCCCCAGCATTTT.

The J gene is TRBJ1-2, the V gene TRBV6-5; TRBD1 agrees at 7 bases. The CDR3 contains 15 residues. Germline CDR1 and CDR2: MNHEY and SVGAGI. V dropped 8 bases and J dropped 0; count of bases not matched to a gene: 9. The CDR3 DNA is TGTGCCAGCGGCCGACCAGGGACAGCTAACTATGGCTACACCTTC. Translation gives CASGRPGTANYGYTF.